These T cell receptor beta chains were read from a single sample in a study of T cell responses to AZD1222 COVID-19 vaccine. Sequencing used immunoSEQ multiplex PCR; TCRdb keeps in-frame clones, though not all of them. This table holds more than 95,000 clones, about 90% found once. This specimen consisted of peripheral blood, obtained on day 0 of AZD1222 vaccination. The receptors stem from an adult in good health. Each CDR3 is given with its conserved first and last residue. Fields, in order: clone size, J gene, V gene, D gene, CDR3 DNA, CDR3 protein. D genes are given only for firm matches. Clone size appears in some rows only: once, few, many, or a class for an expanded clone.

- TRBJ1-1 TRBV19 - TGTGCCAGTAGTCCTTCGGCGGGGGCTTGGACTGAAGCTTTCTTT CASSPSAGAWTEAFF
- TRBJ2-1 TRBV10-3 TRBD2 TGTGCCATCAGTGGAGGACTAGCGGGGTACAATGAGCAGTTCTTC CAISGGLAGYNEQFF
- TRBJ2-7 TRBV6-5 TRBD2 TGTGCCAGCAGTTATCTAGCGGGAAACTACGAGCAGTACTTC CASSYLAGNYEQYF
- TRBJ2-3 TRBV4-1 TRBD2 TGCGCCAGCAGCCAAAAGGGACTAGCGGGAGGTTTTGATACGCAGTATTTT CASSQKGLAGGFDTQYF
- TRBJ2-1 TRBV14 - TGTGCCAGCAGCCAAGGCGGCGGGGTGGATGAGCAGTTCTTC CASSQGGGVDEQFF
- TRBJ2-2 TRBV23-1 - TGCGCCAGCAGTCCCGTTGGCCCGAACACCGGGGAGCTGTTTTTT CASSPVGPNTGELFF
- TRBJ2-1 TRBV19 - TGTGCCAGTTTCAAAGAGGAGCAGTTCTTC CASFKEEQFF
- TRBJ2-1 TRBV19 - TGTGCCAGTAGTATACTGGGGGTAGGGGATGAGCAGTTCTTC CASSILGVGDEQFF
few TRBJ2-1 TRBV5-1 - TGCGCCAGCAGCGATTCGGGACCTAGGAATGAGCAGTTCTTC CASSDSGPRNEQFF
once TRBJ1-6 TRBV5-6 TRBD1 TGTGCCAGCAGCTCCATCGCCAGGGGGTCTTCACCCCTCCACTTT CASSSIARGSSPLHF
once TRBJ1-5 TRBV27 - TGTGCCAGCAGTTTCTATGGTGCCAGCAATCAGCCCCAGCATTTT CASSFYGASNQPQHF
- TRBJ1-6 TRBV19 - TGTGCCAGTAGTATGTCGGGGGCCTACTATAATTCACCCCTCCACTTT CASSMSGAYYNSPLHF
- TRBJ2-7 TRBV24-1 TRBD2 TGTGCCACCAGCGCAGACAGACGGGGGGTCTACGAGCAGTACTTC CATSADRRGVYEQYF
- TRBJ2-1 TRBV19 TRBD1 TGTGCCAGTACGGGACAGGGTAAGAAGAGGAGCTCCTACAATGAGCAGTTCTTC CASTGQGKKRSSYNEQFF
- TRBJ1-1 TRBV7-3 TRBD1 TGTGCCAGCAGTCCGTCCTCAGGGGGGGCGGTAGCTTTCTTT CASSPSSGGAVAFF
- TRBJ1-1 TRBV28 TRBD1 TGTGCCAGCAGTTCTGGACAGGGCACTGAAGCTTTCTTT CASSSGQGTEAFF
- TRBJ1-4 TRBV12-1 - TGTGCCAGCAGCCTTCTTAGGCAAGGGGGGAATGAAAAACTGTTTTTT CASSLLRQGGNEKLFF
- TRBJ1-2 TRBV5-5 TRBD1 TGTGCCAGCAGCTTGGTCGGGACAGGGGAATATGGCTACACCTTC CASSLVGTGEYGYTF
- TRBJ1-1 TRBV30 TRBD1 TGTGCCTGGACCCTACCAGGGGGTGGTGTGACTGAAGCTTTCTTT CAWTLPGGGVTEAFF
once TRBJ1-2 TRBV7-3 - TGTGCCAGCAGCTCTACCTTCGACAGGCTTGAGTATGGCTACACCTTC CASSSTFDRLEYGYTF
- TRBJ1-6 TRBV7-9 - TGTGCCAGCAGCTTAGCGCGGTCGGGGGCACTGAATAATTCACCCCTCCACTTT CASSLARSGALNNSPLHF
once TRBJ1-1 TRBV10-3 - TGTGCCATCAGTGAGACACAGGGAATGAACACTGAAGCTTTCTTT CAISETQGMNTEAFF
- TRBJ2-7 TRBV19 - TGTGCCAGTAGTATTGGCAGGGGACCCTACGAGCAGTACTTC CASSIGRGPYEQYF
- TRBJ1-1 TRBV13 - TGTGCCAGCAGCACTCTCGGACCTCTAATGAACACTGAAGCTTTCTTT CASSTLGPLMNTEAFF
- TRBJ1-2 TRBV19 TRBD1 TGTGCCAGTACGAAGGGCGGGACAGTAAACTATGGCTACACCTTC CASTKGGTVNYGYTF
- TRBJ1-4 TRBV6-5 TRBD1 TGTGCCAGCAGGACAGGGACCTACGAAAAACTGTTTTTT CASRTGTYEKLFF
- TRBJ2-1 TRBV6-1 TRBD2 TGTGCCAGCAGTGAGTTAGCGGGAGGTTGGGATGAGCAGTTCTTC CASSELAGGWDEQFF
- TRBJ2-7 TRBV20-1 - TGCAGTGCTAGAATAGTGAGCGAGCAGTACTTC CSARIVSEQYF
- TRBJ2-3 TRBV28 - TGTGCCAGCAGTTTATCGAGTAACAGTCCTATGAGGGATACGCAGTATTTT CASSLSSNSPMRDTQYF
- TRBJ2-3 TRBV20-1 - TGCAGTGCTAGTCAAGGAAACACAGATACGCAGTATTTT CSASQGNTDTQYF
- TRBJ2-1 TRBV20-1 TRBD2 TGCAGTGCTAGTCCTTTCCTAGCGGGATTTCCGAATGAGCAGTTCTTC CSASPFLAGFPNEQFF
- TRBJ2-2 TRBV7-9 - TGTGCCAGCGGCTCGGAGGTGTCCGGCGGGGAGCTGTTTTTT CASGSEVSGGELFF
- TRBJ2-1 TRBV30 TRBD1 TGTGCCGGAAAGGGACAGGGGTACAATGAGCAGTTCTTC CAGKGQGYNEQFF
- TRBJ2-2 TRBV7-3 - TGTGCCAGCCGGACGGGTCCCGGGGAGCTGTTTTTT CASRTGPGELFF
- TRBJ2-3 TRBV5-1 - TGCGCCAGCAGATCGGGACCCTTAGTCCCCACAGATACGCAGTATTTT CASRSGPLVPTDTQYF
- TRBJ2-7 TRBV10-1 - TGCGCCAGCAGTGAGTTGCCGGGCGAGCAGTACTTC CASSELPGEQYF
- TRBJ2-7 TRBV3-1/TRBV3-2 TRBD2 TGTGCCAGCACCCGCCATAGCGGGAGCTCCTACGAGCAGTACTTC CASTRHSGSSYEQYF
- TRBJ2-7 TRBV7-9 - TGTGCCAGCAGCTTCCAGGGTAACCCTGGGGAGCAGTACTTC CASSFQGNPGEQYF
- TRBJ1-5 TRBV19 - TGTGCCAGTAGTAGGGGGAATCAGCCCCAGCATTTT CASSRGNQPQHF